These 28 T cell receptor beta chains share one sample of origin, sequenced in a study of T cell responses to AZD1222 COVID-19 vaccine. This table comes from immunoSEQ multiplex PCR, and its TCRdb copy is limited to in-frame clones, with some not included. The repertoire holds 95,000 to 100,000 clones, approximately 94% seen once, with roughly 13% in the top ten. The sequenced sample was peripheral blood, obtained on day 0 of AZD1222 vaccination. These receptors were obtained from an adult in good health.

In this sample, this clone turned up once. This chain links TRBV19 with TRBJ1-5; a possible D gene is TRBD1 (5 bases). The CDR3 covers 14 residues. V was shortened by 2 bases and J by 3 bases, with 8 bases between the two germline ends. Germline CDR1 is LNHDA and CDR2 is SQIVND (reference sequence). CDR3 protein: CASSIIQANQPQHF. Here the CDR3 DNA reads TGTGCCAGTAGTATAATACAGGCCAATCAGCCCCAGCATTTT. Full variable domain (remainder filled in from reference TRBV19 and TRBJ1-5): DGGITQSPKYLFRKEGQNVTLSCEQNLNHDAMYWYRQDPGQGLRLIYYSQIVNDFQKGDIAEGYSVSREKKESFPLTVTSAQKNPTAFYLCASSIIQANQPQHFGDGTRLSIL.

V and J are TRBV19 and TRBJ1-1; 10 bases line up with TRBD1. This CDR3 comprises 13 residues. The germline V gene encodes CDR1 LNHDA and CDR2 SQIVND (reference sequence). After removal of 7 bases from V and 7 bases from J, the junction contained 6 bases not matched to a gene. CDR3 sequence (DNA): TGTGCCAGTATCAAGACAGGGGGCAGTGAAGCTTTCTTT. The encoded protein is CASIKTGGSEAFF.

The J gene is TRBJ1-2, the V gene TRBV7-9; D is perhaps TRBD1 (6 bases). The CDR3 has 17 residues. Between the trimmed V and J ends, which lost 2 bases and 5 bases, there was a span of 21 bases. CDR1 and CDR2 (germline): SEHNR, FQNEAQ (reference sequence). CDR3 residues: CASSLLDLGAHLYGYTF. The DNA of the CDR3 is TGTGCCAGCAGCTTATTAGATCTGGGGGCCCACTTATATGGCTACACCTTC.

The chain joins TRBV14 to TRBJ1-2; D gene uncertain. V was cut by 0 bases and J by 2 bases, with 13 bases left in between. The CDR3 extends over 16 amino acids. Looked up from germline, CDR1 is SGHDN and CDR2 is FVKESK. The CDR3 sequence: CASSQEWIRPNYGYTF. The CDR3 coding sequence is TGTGCCAGCAGCCAAGAGTGGATCAGGCCAAACTATGGCTACACCTTC.

CDR3 bases: TGTGCCAGCAGCTTAGAGATGAGGGAAAAACTGTTTTTT. This translates into CASSLEMREKLFF. The chain uses TRBV11-2 and TRBJ1-4; D call uncertain. The V end was cut by 0 bases, the J end by 8 bases, with 7 bases between. The CDR3 totals 13 residues. Germline-derived CDR1 and CDR2 are SGHAT and FQNNGV.

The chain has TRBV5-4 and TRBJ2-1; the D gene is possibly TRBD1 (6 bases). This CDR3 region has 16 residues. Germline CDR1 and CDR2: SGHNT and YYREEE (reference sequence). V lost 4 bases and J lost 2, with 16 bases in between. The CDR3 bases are TGTGCCAGCAGCAACCCCACAGGGAGCCCCTACAATGAGCAGTTCTTC. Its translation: CASSNPTGSPYNEQFF.

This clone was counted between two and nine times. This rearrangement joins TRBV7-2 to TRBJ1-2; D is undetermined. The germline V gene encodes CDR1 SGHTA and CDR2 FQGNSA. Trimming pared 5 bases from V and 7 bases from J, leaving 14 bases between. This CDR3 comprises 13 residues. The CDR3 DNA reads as TGTGCCAGCAGCCAGGACCTTAAAGCTGGCTACACCTTC. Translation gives CASSQDLKAGYTF.

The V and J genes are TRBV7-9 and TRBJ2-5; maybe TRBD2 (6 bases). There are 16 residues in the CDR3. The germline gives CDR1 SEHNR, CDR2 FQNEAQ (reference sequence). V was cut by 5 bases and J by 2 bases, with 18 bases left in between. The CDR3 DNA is TGTGCCAGCAGCGCCCGGAGGGGTGGGGGTCAAGAGACCCAGTACTTC. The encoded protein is CASSARRGGGQETQYF.

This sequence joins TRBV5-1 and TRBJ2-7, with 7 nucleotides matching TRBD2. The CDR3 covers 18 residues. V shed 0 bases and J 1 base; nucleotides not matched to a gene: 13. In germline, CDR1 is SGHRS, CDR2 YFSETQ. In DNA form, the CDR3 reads TGCGCCAGCAGCTTGGTTGGTAGGGGCGGGAGTCGATCCTACGAGCAGTACTTC. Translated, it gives CASSLVGRGGSRSYEQYF. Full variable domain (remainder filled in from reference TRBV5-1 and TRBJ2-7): KAGVTQTPRYLIKTRGQQVTLSCSPISGHRSVSWYQQTPGQGLQFLFEYFSETQRNKGNFPGRFSGRQFSNSRSEMNVSTLELGDSALYLCASSLVGRGGSRSYEQYFGPGTRLTVT.

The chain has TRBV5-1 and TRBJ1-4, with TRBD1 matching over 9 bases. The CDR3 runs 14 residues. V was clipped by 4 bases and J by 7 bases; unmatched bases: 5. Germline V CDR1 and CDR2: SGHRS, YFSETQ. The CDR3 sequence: CASSPRQGGEKLFF. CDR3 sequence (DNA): TGCGCCAGCAGCCCCAGACAGGGGGGTGAAAAACTGTTTTTT.

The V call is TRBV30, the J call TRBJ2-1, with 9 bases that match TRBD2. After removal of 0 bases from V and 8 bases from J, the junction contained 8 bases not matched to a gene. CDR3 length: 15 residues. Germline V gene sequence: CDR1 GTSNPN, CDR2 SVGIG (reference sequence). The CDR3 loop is CAWSVVLAGVYEQFF. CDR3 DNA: TGTGCCTGGAGTGTTGTCTTAGCGGGAGTCTATGAGCAGTTCTTC.

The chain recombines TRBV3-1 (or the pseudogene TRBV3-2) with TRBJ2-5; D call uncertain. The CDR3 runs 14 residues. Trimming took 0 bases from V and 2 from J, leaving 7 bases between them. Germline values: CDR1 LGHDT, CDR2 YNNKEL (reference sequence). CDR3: CASSQDPQQETQYF. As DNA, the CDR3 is TGTGCCAGCAGCCAAGACCCACAGCAAGAGACCCAGTACTTC.

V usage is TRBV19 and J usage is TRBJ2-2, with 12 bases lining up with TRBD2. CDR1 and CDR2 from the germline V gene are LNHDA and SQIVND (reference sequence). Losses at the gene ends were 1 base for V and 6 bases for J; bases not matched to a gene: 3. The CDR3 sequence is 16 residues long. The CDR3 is CASSIVLAGGPGELFF. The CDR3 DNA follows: TGTGCCAGTAGTATAGTTCTAGCGGGAGGGCCCGGGGAGCTGTTTTTT.

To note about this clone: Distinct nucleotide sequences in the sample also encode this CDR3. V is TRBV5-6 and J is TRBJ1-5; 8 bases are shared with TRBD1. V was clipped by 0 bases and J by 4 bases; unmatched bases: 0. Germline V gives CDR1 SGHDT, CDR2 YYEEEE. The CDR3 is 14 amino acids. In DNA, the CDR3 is TGTGCCAGCAGCTTGGGGGACAGGAATCAGCCCCAGCATTTT. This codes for CASSLGDRNQPQHF.

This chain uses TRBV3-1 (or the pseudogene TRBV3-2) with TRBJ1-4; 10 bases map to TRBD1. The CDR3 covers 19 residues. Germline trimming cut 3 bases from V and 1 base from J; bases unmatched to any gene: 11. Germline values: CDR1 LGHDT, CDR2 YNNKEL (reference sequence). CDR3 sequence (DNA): TGTGCCAGCAGCCATGAACCGGGACAGGGGTCGGGAACTAATGAAAAACTGTTTTTT. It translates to CASSHEPGQGSGTNEKLFF.

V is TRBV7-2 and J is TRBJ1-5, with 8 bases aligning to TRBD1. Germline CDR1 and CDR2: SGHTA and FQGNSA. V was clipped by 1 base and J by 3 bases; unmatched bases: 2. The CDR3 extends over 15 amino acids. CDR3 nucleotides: TGTGCCAGCAGCTTAGACAGGGGGTTCAATCAGCCCCAGCATTTT. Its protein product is CASSLDRGFNQPQHF.

In DNA form, the CDR3 reads TGCGCCAGCAGCCAAGGGGGGCCTGCGGATGAAAAACTGTTTTTT. Translating gives CASSQGGPADEKLFF. This chain links TRBV4-3 with TRBJ1-4; D perhaps matches TRBD1 (6 bases). CDR1 is LGHNA, CDR2 YSLEER, per germline. V was shortened by 1 base and J by 6 bases, with 12 bases between the two germline ends. The CDR3 spans 15 residues.

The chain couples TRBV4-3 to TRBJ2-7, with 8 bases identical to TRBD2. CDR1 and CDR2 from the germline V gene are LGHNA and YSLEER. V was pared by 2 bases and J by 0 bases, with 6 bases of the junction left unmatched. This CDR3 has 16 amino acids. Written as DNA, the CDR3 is TGCGCCAGCAGCCAACTTAGCGGGAAAACCTCCTACGAGCAGTACTTC. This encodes CASSQLSGKTSYEQYF.

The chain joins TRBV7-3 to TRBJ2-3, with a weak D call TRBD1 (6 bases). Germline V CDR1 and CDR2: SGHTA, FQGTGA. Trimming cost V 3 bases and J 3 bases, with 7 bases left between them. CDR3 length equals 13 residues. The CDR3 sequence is CASSFTGTDTQYF. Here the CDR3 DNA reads TGTGCCAGCAGCTTCACAGGGACAGATACGCAGTATTTT. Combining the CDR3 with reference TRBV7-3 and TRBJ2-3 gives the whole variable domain GAGVSQTPSNKVTEKGKYVELRCDPISGHTALYWYRQSLGQGPEFLIYFQGTGAADDSGLPNDRFFAVRPEGSVSTLKIQRTERGDSAVYLCASSFTGTDTQYFGPGTRLTVL.

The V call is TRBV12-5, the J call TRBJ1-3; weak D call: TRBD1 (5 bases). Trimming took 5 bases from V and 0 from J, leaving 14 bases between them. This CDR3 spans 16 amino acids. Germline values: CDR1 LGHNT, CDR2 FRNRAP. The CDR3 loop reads CASGLRDGDSGNTIYF. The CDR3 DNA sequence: TGTGCTAGTGGTCTCCGGGACGGGGACTCTGGAAACACCATATATTTT.

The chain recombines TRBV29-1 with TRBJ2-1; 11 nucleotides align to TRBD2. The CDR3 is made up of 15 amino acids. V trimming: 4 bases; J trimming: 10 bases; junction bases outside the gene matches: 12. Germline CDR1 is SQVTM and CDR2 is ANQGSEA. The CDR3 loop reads CSVGTSGGRVGEQFF. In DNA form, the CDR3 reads TGCAGCGTTGGCACTAGCGGGGGCCGGGTAGGGGAGCAGTTCTTC.

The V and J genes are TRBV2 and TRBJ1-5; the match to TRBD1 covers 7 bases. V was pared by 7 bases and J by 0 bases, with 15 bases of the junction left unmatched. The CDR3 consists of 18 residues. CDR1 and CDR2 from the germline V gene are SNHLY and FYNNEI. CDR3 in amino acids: CASTPGLAGGTSNQPQHF. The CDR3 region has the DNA TGTGCCAGCACCCCGGGGTTAGCAGGGGGGACTAGCAATCAGCCCCAGCATTTT.

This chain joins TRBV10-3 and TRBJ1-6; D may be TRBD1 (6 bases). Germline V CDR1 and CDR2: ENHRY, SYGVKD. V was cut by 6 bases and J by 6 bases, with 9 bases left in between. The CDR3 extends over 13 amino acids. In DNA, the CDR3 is TGTGCCATCAGGCCGGACAGTAATTCACCCCTCCACTTT. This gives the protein CAIRPDSNSPLHF.

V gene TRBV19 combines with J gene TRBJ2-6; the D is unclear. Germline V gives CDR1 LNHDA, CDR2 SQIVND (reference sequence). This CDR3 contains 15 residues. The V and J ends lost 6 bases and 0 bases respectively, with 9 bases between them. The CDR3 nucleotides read TGTGCCAGTAGCTCGAGAAACTCTGGGGCCAACGTCCTGACTTTC. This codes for CASSSRNSGANVLTF.

CDR3 DNA: TGTGCCAGCTCACTATCCCCGAGGGGTAGTCGGGGAGATGAGCAGTTCTTC. Translated: CASSLSPRGSRGDEQFF. This rearrangement joins TRBV18 to TRBJ2-1; D is tentatively TRBD1 or TRBD2 (5 bases each). The CDR3 spans 17 residues. V gave up 4 bases and J gave up 8 bases, with 24 bases separating them. Germline CDR1 KGHSH, CDR2 LQKENI.

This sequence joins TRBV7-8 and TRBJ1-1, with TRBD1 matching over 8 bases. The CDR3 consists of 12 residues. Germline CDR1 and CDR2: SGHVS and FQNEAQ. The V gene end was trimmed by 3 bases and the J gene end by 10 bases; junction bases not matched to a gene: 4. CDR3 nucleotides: TGTGCCAGCAGCTTGCAGGGGGCGGGAGCTTTCTTT. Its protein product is CASSLQGAGAFF.

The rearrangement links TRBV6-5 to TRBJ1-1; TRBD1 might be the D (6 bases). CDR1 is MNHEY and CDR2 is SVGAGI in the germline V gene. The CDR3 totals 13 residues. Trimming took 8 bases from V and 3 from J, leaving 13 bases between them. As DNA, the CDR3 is TGTGCCAGCGGCTTAACAGGGTACACTGAAGCTTTCTTT. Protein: CASGLTGYTEAFF.

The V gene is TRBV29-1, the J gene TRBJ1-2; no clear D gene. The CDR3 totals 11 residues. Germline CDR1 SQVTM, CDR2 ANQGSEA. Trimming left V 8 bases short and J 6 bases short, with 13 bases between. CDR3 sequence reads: CSTYTTDGYTF. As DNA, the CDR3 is TGCAGCACCTACACGACGGATGGCTACACCTTC.